The next 26 T cell receptor beta chains were all read from a single sample in a study of CD8 T cells in ankylosing spondylitis. Each CDR3 protein gets one entry after TCRdb re-called the 5' RACE reads with MiXCR. The sample has around 130,000 distinct CDR3 sequences, approximately 10% seen once; the top ten hold 3.3%. The sequenced sample was blood, either unsorted or a sorted T cell fraction (not recorded which). Receptors originate from a male donor with ankylosing spondylitis or in good health (not recorded which).

This clonotype came up many times. The genes are TRBV20-1 and TRBJ2-7; maybe TRBD2 (6 bases). The V gene lost 6 bases and the J gene lost 4 bases, with 13 bases spanning the gap. The CDR3 spans 12 residues. CDR1 is DFQATT, CDR2 SNEGSKA, per germline (reference sequence). The CDR3: CSAQTSRYEQYF. The CDR3 nucleotides are TGCAGTGCCCAGACTAGTAGGTACGAGCAGTACTTC.

This clonotype was found a few times. This chain joins TRBV12-3 or TRBV12-4 and TRBJ1-6; D not resolved. The CDR3 runs 14 residues. Trimming removed 1 base from V and 8 bases from J, with 9 bases in between. The CDR3: CASSLVGSDSPLHF. DNA for the CDR3: TGTGCCAGCAGTTTAGTGGGGTCTGATTCACCCCTCCACTTT.

This clonotype showed up many times. This chain joins TRBV12-3 or TRBV12-4 and TRBJ1-3, with D possibly being TRBD1 (5 bases). V was shortened by 6 bases and J by 0 bases, with 12 bases between the two germline ends. CDR3 size: 15 residues. This chain's CDR3 is CASSPGPVSGNTIYF. Written as DNA, the CDR3 is TGTGCCAGCAGCCCGGGACCAGTCTCTGGAAACACCATATATTTT.

In this sample, this clonotype turned up many times. The CDR3 is CASSSSTGALTEAFF. CDR3 DNA sequence: TGCGCCAGCAGCTCCTCGACAGGGGCGTTGACTGAAGCTTTCTTT. The genes are TRBV5-1 and TRBJ1-1, with 8 bases identical to TRBD1. The CDR3 loop spans 15 amino acids. CDR1 SGHRS and CDR2 YFSETQ come from the germline V gene. J gave up 5 bases and V 3 bases, and 9 bases lay outside the gene matches.

The V call is TRBV20-1, the J call TRBJ2-1; TRBD2 is a possible D gene (6 bases). The CDR3 has 16 amino acids. Germline loops: CDR1 DFQATT, CDR2 SNEGSKA (reference sequence). With 0 bases removed from V and 3 bases from J, the gap between germline ends came to 15 bases. The CDR3 spells CSARDGGRNFYNEQFF. The CDR3 coding sequence is TGCAGTGCTAGAGATGGGGGGAGGAACTTCTACAATGAGCAGTTCTTC.

This clonotype was recorded many times. The chain joins TRBV20-1 to TRBJ1-5; possibly TRBD1 for D (6 bases). Germline V gives CDR1 DFQATT, CDR2 SNEGSKA (reference sequence). The CDR3 is 14 residues long. With 0 bases removed from V and 0 bases from J, the gap between germline ends came to 6 bases. The CDR3 DNA reads as TGCAGTGCTAGAGAGGACAGTAGCAATCAGCCCCAGCATTTT. This codes for CSAREDSSNQPQHF.

This clonotype was seen ten or more times. The chain joins TRBV20-1 to TRBJ2-3; 7 bases match TRBD2. Unmatched junction bases numbered 6, after V lost 5 bases and J lost 1 base. Germline-derived CDR1 and CDR2 are DFQATT and SNEGSKA (reference sequence). This CDR3 has 14 residues. The CDR3 DNA reads as TGCAGTGCTTTGACTAGCTCCGGCACAGATACGCAGTATTTT. Its translation is CSALTSSGTDTQYF.

There are a few counts of this clonotype. CDR3 nucleotide sequence: TGTGCCACCAGTCCAGACTCCTACGAGCAGTACTTC. Translating gives CATSPDSYEQYF. The rearrangement joins TRBV15 to TRBJ2-7; D is undetermined. The CDR3 runs to 12 residues. The germline gives CDR1 LNHNV, CDR2 YYDKDF (reference sequence). The V gene lost 6 bases and the J gene lost 0 bases, with 6 bases spanning the gap.

V gene TRBV30 combines with J gene TRBJ2-2; D gene uncertain. The CDR3 spans 13 residues. CDR1 is GTSNPN and CDR2 is SVGIG in the germline V gene (reference sequence). V was cut by 0 bases and J by 3 bases, with 5 bases left in between. The CDR3 DNA sequence: TGTGCCTGGAGTGTAATGGACACCGGGGAGCTGTTTTTT. The encoded protein is CAWSVMDTGELFF. The full variable domain, rest sourced from reference TRBV30 and TRBJ2-2, is SQTIHQWPATLVQPVGSPLSLECTVEGTSNPNLYWYRQAAGRGLQLLFYSVGIGQISSEVPQNLSASRPQDRQFILSSKKLLLSDSGFYLCAWSVMDTGELFFGEGSRLTVL.

This clonotype was observed at least ten times. For the CDR3, the DNA is TGCGCCAGCAGCTTGAAGGACAGCCGCAATGAGCAGTTCTTC. As protein: CASSLKDSRNEQFF. The chain is built from TRBV5-1 and TRBJ2-1, with D tentatively TRBD1 (6 bases). This CDR3 has 14 amino acids. Per the germline V gene, CDR1 is SGHRS and CDR2 is YFSETQ. V gave up 1 base and J gave up 6 bases, with 11 bases separating them.

Only a few counts were recorded for this clonotype. The CDR3 loop reads CASRTVISGEAFF. DNA for the CDR3: TGTGCCAGCAGAACCGTCATTTCAGGAGAAGCTTTCTTT. The chain employs TRBV12-3 or TRBV12-4 and TRBJ1-1; no definite D call. The V and J ends lost 6 bases and 8 bases respectively, with 16 bases between them. This CDR3 contains 13 residues.

This clonotype showed up just a few times. The chain links TRBV11-2 to TRBJ1-2; 9 bases agree with TRBD1. After removal of 0 bases from V and 0 bases from J, the junction contained 8 bases not matched to a gene. CDR1 is SGHAT, CDR2 FQNNGV, per germline. This CDR3 is 18 amino acids long. CDR3 coding DNA: TGTGCCAGCAGCTTAGATCAAGAGGACAGGGGTGCTAACTATGGCTACACCTTC. Translating gives CASSLDQEDRGANYGYTF.

This clonotype was observed at least ten times. This chain uses TRBV9 with TRBJ2-1; TRBD1 matches at 9 bases. Losses at the gene ends were 4 bases for V and 8 bases for J; bases not matched to a gene: 4. The CDR3 has 13 amino acids. CDR1 and CDR2 (germline): SGDLS, YYNGEE. DNA for the CDR3: TGTGCCAGCAGCACACAGGGGGCTCATGAGCAGTTCTTC. Protein sequence: CASSTQGAHEQFF. Combining the CDR3 with reference TRBV9 and TRBJ2-1 gives the whole variable domain DSGVTQTPKHLITATGQRVTLRCSPRSGDLSVYWYQQSLDQGLQFLIQYYNGEERAKGNILERFSAQQFPDLHSELNLSSLELGDSALYFCASSTQGAHEQFFGPGTRLTVL.

This clonotype was seen more than once but under ten times. The chain is built from TRBV20-1 and TRBJ2-3; D unresolved. The ends were cut back, 6 bases at V and 2 bases at J, with 12 bases in the middle. Germline V gene data show CDR1 as DFQATT and CDR2 as SNEGSKA (reference sequence). The CDR3 extends over 13 amino acids. CDR3 sequence (DNA): TGCAGTGCAAGCCCTGAGGTCACAGATACGCAGTATTTT. This gives the protein CSASPEVTDTQYF.

This chain joins TRBV5-1 and TRBJ2-3, with 10 bases fitting TRBD2. Germline CDR1 is SGHRS and CDR2 is YFSETQ. After removal of 1 base from V and 3 bases from J, the junction contained 5 bases not matched to a gene. The CDR3 length is 16 residues. The CDR3 sequence: CASSLSSSGRTDTQYF. The CDR3 DNA sequence: TGCGCCAGCAGCTTGTCGTCTAGCGGGAGAACAGATACGCAGTATTTT.

The sample holds many counts of this clonotype. The rearrangement links TRBV7-9 to TRBJ2-7; D is unclear. V lost 1 base and J 4 bases, leaving 8 bases between the germline ends. Germline V lookup: CDR1 SEHNR, CDR2 FQNEAQ (reference sequence). The CDR3 has 13 residues. CDR3 in amino acids: CASSLGVFYEQYF. DNA for the CDR3: TGTGCCAGCAGCTTAGGGGTCTTTTACGAGCAGTACTTC.

V and J are TRBV7-2 and TRBJ2-1; 8 nucleotides line up with TRBD2. Germline V gene sequence: CDR1 SGHTA, CDR2 FQGNSA. J was trimmed by 9 bases and V by 7 bases; bases with no gene match: 8. This CDR3 has 13 residues. CDR3: CASTQTSVREQFF. CDR3 DNA sequence: TGTGCCAGCACCCAGACTAGCGTCCGTGAGCAGTTCTTC.

The table lists this clonotype with many counts. This chain links TRBV12-3 or TRBV12-4 with TRBJ2-1; D unresolved. This CDR3 spans 17 amino acids. The V end was cut by 3 bases, the J end by 0 bases, with 15 bases between. CDR3 amino acids: CASSFPPSQSSYNEQFF. The CDR3 DNA sequence: TGTGCCAGCAGTTTTCCCCCATCGCAGAGCTCCTACAATGAGCAGTTCTTC.

This clonotype was picked up many times. The chain employs TRBV11-1 and TRBJ2-5, with 7 bases fitting TRBD2. Trimming cost V 1 base and J 2 bases; bases outside gene matches: 16. CDR3 length: 19 amino acids. Germline-derived CDR1 and CDR2 are SGHAT and FQDESV (reference sequence). The DNA for the CDR3 is TGTGCCAGCAGCTTAGTTCAGGGAGGGGACCTCGAAATACAAGAGACCCAGTACTTC. Amino acids: CASSLVQGGDLEIQETQYF. Combining the CDR3 with reference TRBV11-1 and TRBJ2-5 gives the whole variable domain EAEVAQSPRYKITEKSQAVAFWCDPISGHATLYWYRQILGQGPELLVQFQDESVVDDSQLPKDRFSAERLKGVDSTLKIQPAELGDSAMYLCASSLVQGGDLEIQETQYFGPGTRLLVL.

This clonotype occurred a few times. J is TRBJ2-3 and V is TRBV12-1; the table's D call of TRBD1 was not tested on the DNA. TRBV12-1 is reported as a pseudogene. The CDR3 loop spans 15 amino acids. CDR3: CASSSDRGSTDTQYF. CDR3 nucleotide sequence: TGTGCCAGCAGCTCGGACAGGGGGAGCACAGATACGCAGTATTTT.

The chain couples TRBV10-3 to TRBJ2-1; D uncertain. Trimming took off 8 bases at V and 3 bases at J, with 20 bases between the two ends. The length of the CDR3 is 16 residues. Germline loops: CDR1 ENHRY, CDR2 SYGVKD. Written as DNA, the CDR3 is TGTGCCATCTCAATAGGTAACGGGCTAAGCTACAATGAGCAGTTCTTC. Translated, it gives CAISIGNGLSYNEQFF.

The rearrangement uses TRBV3-1 and TRBJ1-5; 8 bases match TRBD1. The CDR3 totals 17 residues. CDR1 is LGHDT, CDR2 YNNKEL, per germline (reference sequence). V was pared by 2 bases and J by 3 bases, with 9 bases of the junction left unmatched. CDR3 region: CASSQWAGGVDNQPQHF. The DNA for the CDR3 is TGTGCCAGCAGCCAATGGGCAGGGGGCGTCGACAATCAGCCCCAGCATTTT. Full variable domain (remainder filled in from reference TRBV3-1 and TRBJ1-5): DTAVSQTPKYLVTQMGNDKSIKCEQNLGHDTMYWYKQDSKKFLKIMFSYNNKELIINETVPNRFSPKSPDKAHLNLHINSLELGDSAVYFCASSQWAGGVDNQPQHFGDGTRLSIL.

This clonotype was picked up a small number of times. V usage is TRBV29-1 and J usage is TRBJ2-3; tentatively, D is TRBD1 or TRBD2 (5 bases each). The CDR3 consists of 14 residues. Per the germline V gene, CDR1 is SQVTM and CDR2 is ANQGSEA. Trimming took off 8 bases at V and 0 bases at J, with 15 bases between the two ends. The CDR3 region has the DNA TGCAGCTCCTCCGGGACGACTAGCACAGATACGCAGTATTTT. It yields the protein CSSSGTTSTDTQYF.

The table lists this clonotype with many counts. The CDR3 coding sequence is TGTGCCAGCAGCAGACCGTTAGCGGACTCCTACGAGCAGTACTTC. Translating it yields CASSRPLADSYEQYF. The chain recombines TRBV5-4 with TRBJ2-7; possibly TRBD2 for D (6 bases). The CDR3 covers 15 residues. V dropped 4 bases and J dropped 0 bases, with 14 bases sitting between them. Germline loops: CDR1 SGHNT, CDR2 YYREEE (reference sequence).

This clonotype has at least ten counts. The V gene is TRBV29-1, the J gene TRBJ2-5, with 11 bases lining up with TRBD2. Trimming at V came to 3 bases and at J to 7 bases, leaving 16 bases not matched to a gene. Germline V gives CDR1 SQVTM, CDR2 ANQGSEA. This CDR3 is built from 17 residues. The CDR3 region has the DNA TGCAGCGTTGAGTCTAGCGGGAGGATGAGTTCTTTAGGGACCCAGTACTTC. It codes for CSVESSGRMSSLGTQYF.

The genes are TRBV11-1 and TRBJ2-7; 9 bases map to TRBD1. The CDR3 has 20 residues. Germline V gene data show CDR1 as SGHAT and CDR2 as FQDESV (reference sequence). V lost 2 bases, J lost 3 bases, and 20 bases stayed unmatched. For the CDR3, the DNA is TGTGCCAGCAGCTTACGAAGGGGGACAGGGAGCTCCCGGGACAACTACGAGCAGTACTTC. This codes for CASSLRRGTGSSRDNYEQYF. The whole variable domain, filled in from reference TRBV11-1 and TRBJ2-7, reads EAEVAQSPRYKITEKSQAVAFWCDPISGHATLYWYRQILGQGPELLVQFQDESVVDDSQLPKDRFSAERLKGVDSTLKIQPAELGDSAMYLCASSLRRGTGSSRDNYEQYFGPGTRLTVT.